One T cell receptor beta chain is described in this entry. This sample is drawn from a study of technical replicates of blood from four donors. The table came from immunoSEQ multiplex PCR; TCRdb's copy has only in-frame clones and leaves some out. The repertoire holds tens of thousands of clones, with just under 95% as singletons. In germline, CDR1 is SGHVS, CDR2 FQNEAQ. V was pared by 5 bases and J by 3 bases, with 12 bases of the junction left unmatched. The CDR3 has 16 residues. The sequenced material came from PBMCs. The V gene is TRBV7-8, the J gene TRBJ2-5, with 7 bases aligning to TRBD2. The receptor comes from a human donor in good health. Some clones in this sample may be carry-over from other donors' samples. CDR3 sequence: CASSQKSRLAKETQYF. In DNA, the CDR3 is TGTGCCAGCAGCCAAAAGTCGAGACTAGCAAAAGAGACCCAGTACTTC.